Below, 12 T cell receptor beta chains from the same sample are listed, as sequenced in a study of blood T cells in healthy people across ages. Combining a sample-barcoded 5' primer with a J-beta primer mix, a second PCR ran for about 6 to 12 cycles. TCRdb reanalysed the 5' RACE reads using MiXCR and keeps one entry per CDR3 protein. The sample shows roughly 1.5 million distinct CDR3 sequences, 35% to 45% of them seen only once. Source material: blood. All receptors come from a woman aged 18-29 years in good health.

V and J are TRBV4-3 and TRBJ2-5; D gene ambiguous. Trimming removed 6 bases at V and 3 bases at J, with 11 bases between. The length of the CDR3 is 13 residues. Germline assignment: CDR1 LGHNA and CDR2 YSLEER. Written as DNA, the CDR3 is TGCGCCAGCAGTGAGGCCAAGGAAGAGACCCAGTACTTC. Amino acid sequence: CASSEAKEETQYF.

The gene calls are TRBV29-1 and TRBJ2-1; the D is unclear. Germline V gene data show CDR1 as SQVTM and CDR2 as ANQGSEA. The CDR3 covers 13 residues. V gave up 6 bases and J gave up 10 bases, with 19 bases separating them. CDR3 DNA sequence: TGCAGCGTCAAAGGTCGCTCTACCTACGAGCAGTTCTTC. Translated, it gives CSVKGRSTYEQFF.

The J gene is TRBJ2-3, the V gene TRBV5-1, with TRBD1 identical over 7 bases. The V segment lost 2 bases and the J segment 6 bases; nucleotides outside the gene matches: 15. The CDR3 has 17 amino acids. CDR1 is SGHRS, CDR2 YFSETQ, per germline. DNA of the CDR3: TGCGCCAGCAGCTTATCGGGACAGTGGATCGCGCGGGATACGCAGTATTTT. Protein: CASSLSGQWIARDTQYF.

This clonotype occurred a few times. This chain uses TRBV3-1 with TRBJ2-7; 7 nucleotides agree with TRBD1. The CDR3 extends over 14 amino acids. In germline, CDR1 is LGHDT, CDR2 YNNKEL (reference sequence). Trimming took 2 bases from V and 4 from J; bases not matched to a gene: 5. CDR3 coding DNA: TGTGCCAGCAGCCAAACAGCGACAGGGTACGAGCAGTACTTC. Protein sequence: CASSQTATGYEQYF.

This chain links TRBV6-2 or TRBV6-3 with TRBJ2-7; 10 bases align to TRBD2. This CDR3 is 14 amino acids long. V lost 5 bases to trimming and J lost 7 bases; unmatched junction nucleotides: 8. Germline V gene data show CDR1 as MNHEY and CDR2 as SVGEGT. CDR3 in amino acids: CASSPLGTSEEQYF. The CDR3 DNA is TGTGCCAGCAGTCCCCTCGGGACTAGCGAAGAGCAGTACTTC.

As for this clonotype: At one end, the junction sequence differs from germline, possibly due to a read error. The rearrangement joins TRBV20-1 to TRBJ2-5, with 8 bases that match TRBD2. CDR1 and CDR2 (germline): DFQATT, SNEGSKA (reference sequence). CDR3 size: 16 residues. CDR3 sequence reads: CSAGDEAGGSGETQYF. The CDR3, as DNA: TGCAGTGCTGGAGATGAGGCGGGAGGTAGTGGAGAGACCCAGTACTTC.

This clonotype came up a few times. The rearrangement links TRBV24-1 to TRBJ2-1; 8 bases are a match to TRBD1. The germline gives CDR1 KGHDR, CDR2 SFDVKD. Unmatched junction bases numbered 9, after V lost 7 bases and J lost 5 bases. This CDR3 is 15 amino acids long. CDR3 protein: CATRQGGTENNEQFF. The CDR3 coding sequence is TGTGCCACCAGACAGGGGGGTACCGAAAACAATGAGCAGTTCTTC.

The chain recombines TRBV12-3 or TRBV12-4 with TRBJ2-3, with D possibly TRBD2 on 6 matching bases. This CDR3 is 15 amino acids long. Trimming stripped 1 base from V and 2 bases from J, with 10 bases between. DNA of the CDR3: TGTGCCAGCAGTTTAGGTAGCGGACCCACAGATACGCAGTATTTT. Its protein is CASSLGSGPTDTQYF.

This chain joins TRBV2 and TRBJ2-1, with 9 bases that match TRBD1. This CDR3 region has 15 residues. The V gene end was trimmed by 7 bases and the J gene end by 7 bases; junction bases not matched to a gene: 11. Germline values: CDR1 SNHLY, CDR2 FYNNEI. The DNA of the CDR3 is TGTGCCAGCAATGGTTACGGGACAGGGATAAATGAGCAGTTCTTC. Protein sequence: CASNGYGTGINEQFF.

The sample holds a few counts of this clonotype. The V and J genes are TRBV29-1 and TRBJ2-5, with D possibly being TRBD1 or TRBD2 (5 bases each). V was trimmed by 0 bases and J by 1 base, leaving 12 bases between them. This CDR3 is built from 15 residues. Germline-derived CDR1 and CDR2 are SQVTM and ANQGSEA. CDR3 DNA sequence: TGCAGCGTTGAAGATACACAGGACTTCCAAGAGACCCAGTACTTC. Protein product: CSVEDTQDFQETQYF.

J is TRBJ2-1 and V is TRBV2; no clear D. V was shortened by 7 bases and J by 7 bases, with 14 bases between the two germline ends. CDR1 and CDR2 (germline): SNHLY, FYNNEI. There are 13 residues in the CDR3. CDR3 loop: CASNDLRWNEQFF. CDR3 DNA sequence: TGTGCCAGCAACGACCTAAGGTGGAATGAGCAGTTCTTC.

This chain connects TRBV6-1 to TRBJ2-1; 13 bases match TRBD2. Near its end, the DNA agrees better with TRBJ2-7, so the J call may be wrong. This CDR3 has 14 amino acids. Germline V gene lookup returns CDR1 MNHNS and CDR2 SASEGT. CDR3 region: CASKGLAGYNEQYF. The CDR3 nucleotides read TGTGCCAGCAAGGGACTAGCGGGGTACAATGAGCAGTACTTC.